Following are 27 T cell receptor beta chains from one sample sequenced in a study of tumor-infiltrating lymphocytes in oesophageal squamous cell carcinoma (dated by TCRdb to 2015 to 2016). The library relied on PCR. The sequencer was an Illumina HiSeq 2000. TCRdb took the public reads, trimmed them with fastp at Q25, ran MiXCR for clone calling and kept in-frame beta chains. CDR3 protein duplicates are merged, each entry listing the most common genes and DNA. The sample table shows just under 20,000 distinct CDR3 sequences, and around 40% are seen once. Clones ranked in the top ten supply approximately 19% of the sample. Sequenced input: esophageal tumor tissue. Receptors were obtained from a male donor with esophageal squamous cell carcinoma.

This clonotype occurred a few times. The chain employs TRBV7-3 and TRBJ2-1; 15 nucleotides line up with TRBD2. The CDR3 is made up of 19 amino acids. In germline, CDR1 is SGHTA, CDR2 FQGTGA. Losses at the gene ends were 0 bases for V and 0 bases for J; bases not matched to a gene: 3. The CDR3 sequence: CASSLTGTSGRYSYNEQFF. CDR3 sequence (DNA): TGTGCCAGCAGCTTAACCGGGACTAGCGGGAGGTACTCCTACAATGAGCAGTTCTTC.

This clonotype was picked up a small number of times. The chain combines TRBV6-1 with TRBJ2-4; a weak D match, TRBD2 (5 bases). The last part of the DNA fits TRBJ2-7 better; the J call may be wrong. The CDR3 has 14 amino acids. Germline V CDR1 and CDR2: MNHNS, SASEGT. The CDR3 DNA is TGTGCCAGCACGGAGGAACTAGGGACCTACGAGCAGTACTTC. Its translation is CASTEELGTYEQYF.

This clonotype is deemed medium-sized (0.01 to 0.1%). V and J are TRBV12-3 or TRBV12-4 and TRBJ2-7; D might be TRBD2 (7 bases). This CDR3 has 15 residues. Trimming shortened V by 3 bases and J by 0 bases, and 12 bases separated the two germline ends. The CDR3 loop is CASSFGRGLSYEQYF. CDR3 nucleotide sequence: TGTGCCAGCAGTTTCGGGCGGGGGCTCTCCTACGAGCAGTACTTC.

This clonotype was seen many times. The V call is TRBV5-6, the J call TRBJ2-3; maybe TRBD1 (5 bases). This CDR3 has 15 residues. Trimming cost V 5 bases and J 3 bases, with 16 bases left between them. From germline, CDR1 is SGHDT and CDR2 YYEEEE. CDR3 loop: CASSRTISGTDTQYF. The CDR3 DNA reads TGTGCCAGCAGTCGTACAATCTCAGGGACAGATACGCAGTATTTT.

DNA of the CDR3: TGCGCCAGCAGCTTGACTAGCGGGAGGGGAGAGACCCAGTACTTC. It is translated as CASSLTSGRGETQYF. The chain links TRBV5-1 to TRBJ2-5, with 13 bases matching TRBD2. CDR1 is SGHRS, CDR2 YFSETQ, per germline. The CDR3 runs 15 residues. Trimming cost V 1 base and J 4 bases; bases outside gene matches: 1. The whole variable domain, filled in from reference TRBV5-1 and TRBJ2-5, reads KAGVTQTPRYLIKTRGQQVTLSCSPISGHRSVSWYQQTPGQGLQFLFEYFSETQRNKGNFPGRFSGRQFSNSRSEMNVSTLELGDSALYLCASSLTSGRGETQYFGPGTRLLVL.

This clonotype counts as medium-sized. The rearrangement links TRBV6-1 to TRBJ2-6; D not certain. The germline gives CDR1 MNHNS, CDR2 SASEGT. CDR3 length: 14 residues. Trimming took off 5 bases at V and 0 bases at J, with 5 bases between the two ends. The CDR3 region is CASSPTSGANVLTF. CDR3 in DNA: TGTGCCAGCAGTCCGACCTCTGGGGCCAACGTCCTGACTTTC.

Notes on this clonotype: A read error may account for a junction end that differs from germline. Here the CDR3 DNA reads TGTGCCAGCAGTTTACAAGGACAGCGGGAGTTCTTC. It encodes CASSLQGQREFF. The chain recombines TRBV28 with TRBJ2-5; 8 positions match TRBD2. CDR3 length: 12 amino acids. Germline V CDR1 and CDR2: MDHEN, SYDVKM. Complete variable domain (other parts from reference TRBV28 and TRBJ2-5): DVKVTQSSRYLVKRTGEKVFLECVQDMDHENMFWYRQDPGLGLRLIYFSYDVKMKEKGDIPEGYSVSREKKERFSLILESASTNQTSMYLCASSLQGQREFFGPGTRLLVL.

The chain carries TRBV7-3 and TRBJ2-7; unclear D gene. The J call may be faulty, since TRBJ2-5 better matches the DNA end. CDR1 SGHTA and CDR2 FQGTGA come from the germline V gene. The CDR3 is made up of 13 amino acids. DNA for the CDR3: TGTGCCAGCAGCCGTCACATGGGAGAGACCCAGTACTTC. Protein: CASSRHMGETQYF.

At least ten counts were recorded for this clonotype. The J gene is TRBJ2-1, the V gene TRBV2, with 13 nucleotides matching TRBD2. Germline V gives CDR1 SNHLY, CDR2 FYNNEI. The CDR3 runs 19 residues. The ends lost 2 bases at V and 7 bases at J; junction bases unmatched: 14. The CDR3 DNA is TGTGCCAGCAGTGAACCGACAGGGACTAGCGGGATCGGGAATAATGAGCAGTTCTTC. It yields the protein CASSEPTGTSGIGNNEQFF. Using reference TRBV2 and TRBJ2-1 for the parts outside the CDR3, the full variable domain is EPEVTQTPSHQVTQMGQEVILRCVPISNHLYFYWYRQILGQKVEFLVSFYNNEISEKSEIFDDQFSVERPDGSNFTLKIRSTKLEDSAMYFCASSEPTGTSGIGNNEQFFGPGTRLTVL.

In its sample, this clonotype ranks as medium-sized (0.01 to 0.1%). The gene calls are TRBV11-2 and TRBJ2-7; tentative D call: TRBD1 (5 bases). Germline assignment: CDR1 SGHAT and CDR2 FQNNGV. The length of the CDR3 is 12 residues. The V and J ends lost 5 bases and 7 bases respectively, with 12 bases between them. The CDR3 DNA follows: TGTGCCAGCAGCCGCAGGACAAGGGAGCAGTACTTC. Amino acid sequence: CASSRRTREQYF.

Ten or more counts support this clonotype. This chain uses TRBV5-8 with TRBJ1-3; D gene ambiguous. The CDR3 contains 14 residues. With 0 bases removed from V and 2 bases from J, the gap between germline ends came to 6 bases. Per the germline V gene, CDR1 is SGHTS and CDR2 is YDEGEE. CDR3 in amino acids: CASSLGDAGNTIYF. DNA of the CDR3: TGTGCCAGCAGCTTGGGAGACGCTGGAAACACCATATATTTT.

This clonotype is medium-sized (0.01 to 0.1%) in the sample. V usage is TRBV7-2 and J usage is TRBJ2-2; no reliable D call. This CDR3 contains 12 residues. The germline V gene has CDR1 SGHTA and CDR2 FQGNSA. V lost 1 base to trimming and J lost 7 bases, with 4 bases between them. In DNA, the CDR3 is TGTGCCAGCAGCTTAGAAGTCGGGGAGCTGTTTTTT. As protein: CASSLEVGELFF.

This clonotype was recorded once. The chain employs TRBV7-8 and TRBJ2-6; D tentatively fits TRBD1 or TRBD2 (5 bases each). The J call could be wrong; TRBJ2-7 is a better fit for the DNA end. Germline loops: CDR1 SGHVS, CDR2 FQNEAQ. The CDR3 spans 17 residues. CDR3 in DNA: TGTGCCAGCAGCTTGACCGGGACCGGGACGGAGACCTACGAGCAGTACTTC. Amino acids: CASSLTGTGTETYEQYF.

Remarks on this clonotype: A read error may account for a junction end that differs from germline. The chain combines TRBV10-3 with TRBJ2-1; D is uncertain. This CDR3 comprises 14 residues. Germline V gene data show CDR1 as ENHRY and CDR2 as SYGVKD. The DNA for the CDR3 is TGTGCCATCAGTGAGTGCGGTAATAATTCACCCCTCCACTTC. It codes for CAISECGNNSPLHF.

V gene TRBV20-1 combines with J gene TRBJ1-6; a weak D match, TRBD1 (5 bases). Trimming cost V 8 bases and J 14 bases, with 16 bases left between them. The V gene's germline CDR1 is DFQATT and CDR2 SNEGSKA (reference sequence). This CDR3 is 11 amino acids long. CDR3 in amino acids: CSTARGGTLHF. For the CDR3, the DNA is TGCAGTACCGCTAGGGGAGGAACCCTCCACTTT.

This clonotype was picked up one time. This sequence joins TRBV2 and TRBJ2-1; D not certain. The J call may be mistaken, given a closer DNA end match to TRBJ2-5. CDR1 and CDR2 (germline): SNHLY, FYNNEI. The CDR3 extends over 15 amino acids. The CDR3, as DNA: TGTGCCAGCAGTACCAACAAAGGACACCAAGAGACCCAGTACTTC. Its translation is CASSTNKGHQETQYF.

This clonotype has ten or more counts. The chain recombines TRBV5-6 with TRBJ2-6; 8 bases are shared with TRBD1. Germline V gives CDR1 SGHDT, CDR2 YYEEEE. Trimming at V came to 3 bases and at J to 1 base, leaving 9 bases not matched to a gene. CDR3 size: 18 residues. The CDR3 here is CASSSLGTGPSGANVLTF. Here the CDR3 DNA reads TGTGCCAGCAGCTCGCTTGGGACAGGTCCTTCTGGGGCCAACGTCCTGACTTTC.

At least ten counts were recorded for this clonotype. This chain uses TRBV27 with TRBJ2-7; 11 nucleotides line up with TRBD1. V lost 5 bases and J lost 3; bases outside the gene matches: 3. The CDR3 loop spans 14 amino acids. Per the germline V gene, CDR1 is MNHEY and CDR2 is SMNVEV (reference sequence). CDR3 sequence reads: CASSGTGGRYEQYF. The DNA of the CDR3 is TGTGCCAGCAGTGGGACAGGGGGTCGCTACGAGCAGTACTTC.

This clonotype was detected many times. The V call is TRBV6-1, the J call TRBJ2-3; 7 bases line up with TRBD1. V was pared by 5 bases and J by 4 bases, with 15 bases of the junction left unmatched. The CDR3 is 17 residues long. The germline gives CDR1 MNHNS, CDR2 SASEGT. The CDR3 is CASSYRSTGPGPDTQYF. The CDR3 DNA reads TGTGCCAGCAGTTACCGTTCGACAGGGCCTGGCCCAGATACGCAGTATTTT.

This clonotype occurred a few times. The CDR3 nucleotides are TGTGCCAGCAGCTTAGAGGGGGCGATAGATACGCAGTATTTT. It yields the protein CASSLEGAIDTQYF. J is TRBJ2-3 and V is TRBV7-3; 7 bases are a match to TRBD1. The junction had 4 bases not matched to a gene; V was cut back by 2 bases and J by 5 bases. Germline V gene lookup returns CDR1 SGHTA and CDR2 FQGTGA. The CDR3 sequence is 14 residues long.

As regards this clonotype: This is likely a read error, given that the CDR3 carries no conserved phenylalanine or tryptophan at its end. Because the CDR3's place on the DNA is in doubt, the DNA is left out and the CDR3 is given as listed by TCRdb. This chain links TRBV6-2 or TRBV6-3 with TRBJ2-7; no check of the table's D call, TRBD1, against the DNA was made. Germline values: CDR1 MNHEY, CDR2 SVGEGT. Termini included, the CDR3 measures 18 amino acids. CDR3 amino acids: CASSYSIPQGDYGYTFGS.

The sample holds one count of this clonotype. Here the CDR3 reads CASRKSGDGEQYF. CDR3 nucleotide sequence: TGTGCCAGCAGAAAAAGTGGGGATGGAGAGCAGTACTTC. The chain recombines TRBV7-4 with TRBJ2-5, with D unresolved. Trimming took off 6 bases at V and 11 bases at J, with 19 bases between the two ends. The CDR3 extends over 13 amino acids. In germline, CDR1 is SGHVT, CDR2 SQSDAQ.

The chain links TRBV7-3 to TRBJ2-1; TRBD2 aligns across 8 bases. The CDR3 is 11 residues long. Germline V gives CDR1 SGHTA, CDR2 FQGTGA. With 4 bases clipped from V and 10 bases from J, the junction kept 0 bases outside the gene matches. CDR3 in DNA: TGTGCCAGCAGCTCTAGCGGGGAGCAGTTCTTC. It is translated as CASSSSGEQFF.

This clonotype was recorded at least ten times. The chain couples TRBV5-5 to TRBJ2-5; D is perhaps TRBD2 (5 bases). V was clipped by 5 bases and J by 5 bases, with 13 bases between them. The germline V gene has CDR1 SGHKS and CDR2 YYEKEE (reference sequence). The CDR3 consists of 13 residues. The CDR3 sequence is CASSLATGETQYF. The CDR3, as DNA: TGTGCCAGCAGTCTCGCTACGGGGGAGACCCAGTACTTC.

The chain has TRBV6-1 and TRBJ1-5; 9 bases match TRBD1. The CDR3 is 14 amino acids. Germline loops: CDR1 MNHNS, CDR2 SASEGT. V lost 3 bases, J lost 4 bases, and 1 base stayed unmatched. For the CDR3, the DNA is TGTGCCAGCAGTGAGGACAGGGGAAATCAGCCCCAGCATTTT. It is translated as CASSEDRGNQPQHF.

In its sample, this clonotype was seen many times. The chain is built from TRBV7-2 and TRBJ2-6; D ambiguous. CDR1 and CDR2 (germline): SGHTA, FQGNSA. The germline V and J ends were trimmed by 4 bases and 18 bases, with 4 bases remaining between them. The CDR3 sequence is 8 residues long. Here the CDR3 reads CASSSGTF. CDR3 nucleotide sequence: TGTGCCAGCAGCTCCGGGACTTTC.

Only a few counts were recorded for this clonotype. This chain joins TRBV7-9 and TRBJ2-5, with D unclear. The DNA end favors TRBJ2-1, so the J call may be wrong. This CDR3 contains 17 residues. The germline gives CDR1 SEHNR, CDR2 FQNEAQ (reference sequence). The CDR3 loop is CASSLGPNSAVNDEQFF. CDR3 sequence (DNA): TGTGCCAGCAGCTTAGGCCCAAACAGTGCGGTGAACGATGAGCAGTTCTTC.